This T cell receptor beta chain was retrieved from a study of PD-L1 blockade in urothelial cancer (dated by TCRdb to the late 2010s). Regarding the complete study: Every patient began therapy at some point between 2013 and 2015 and was given atezolizumab 1,200 mg intravenously every 3 weeks. An ECOG performance status of 0 or 1 was recorded for the patients, and 0 to 3 prior chemotherapy regimens had been received by the patients. Fewer than ten patients reached durable clinical benefit, while 20 patients did not. Blood samples were analyzed 3 weeks after the start of treatment (second dose) and 6 weeks after the start of treatment. About 90% of the roughly 30 patients were males with bladder-origin urothelial cancer, and about 65% of the roughly 30 reported a prior smoking history. A median of roughly 140,000 T cells and 65,000 to 90,000 unique TCRs was obtained from blood samples, and a median clonality of approximately 0.077 was observed. Pretreatment blood TCR-seq was available for nearly 30 patients, at least one posttreatment blood collection was obtained for 25 or so patients, and tumor TCR-seq was available for 25 or so patients. Progression-free survival longer than 6 months counted as durable clinical benefit, and TCR features were additionally tested against both progression-free and overall survival. Pretreatment tumor samples, along with matched peripheral blood collected serially before and after atezolizumab treatment, underwent TCR sequencing. In the same patients, pretreatment tumors underwent whole exome sequencing and RNA sequencing in addition to TCR sequencing. The study was an exploratory multi-omic analysis of somatic, immune and clinical correlates of response to PD-L1 blockade with atezolizumab in urothelial cancer.

The sample's time point label, decoded: peripheral blood 6 weeks after treatment start. A total of 29 patients with locally advanced or metastatic urothelial carcinoma, treated at Memorial Sloan Kettering on a trial protocol, made up the cohort. Peripheral blood mononuclear cells were collected pretreatment and during treatment, with between 1 and 8 total time points obtained per patient. The Qiagen DNeasy Blood extraction kit was used to purify genomic DNA from total PBMCs and tumor samples. PBMCs were collected pretreatment and during treatment, and were isolated and stored as previously described. Each PCR received spiked-in synthetic TCR analog templates so that absolute template abundance could be estimated from read counts. Using the immunoSEQ assay, TCRbeta CDR3 regions were amplified from genomic DNA with bias-controlled V and J gene primers. Rearranged TCRbeta segments were sequenced at approximately 20X coverage. As for the original processing: Clustering was used to correct sequencing errors, and CDR3s were annotated against IMGT to assign V, D and J genes. Out-of-frame and stop-codon sequences were excluded, and only productive TCRbeta rearrangements were used in downstream analyses. Clonality was computed as one minus Shannon entropy normalized by the log of the number of unique productive sequences. Clones differing between time points or between blood and tumor were identified using Fisher's exact test with Benjamini-Hochberg correction, with an adjusted p below 0.01 applied as the threshold. Not all clones reach the TCRdb copy of this immuneACCESS table, which keeps in-frame sequences only. Checked studies attribute under half of the gap to unresolved V genes and leave the rest unexplained. V and J calls and clone size come straight from that table; D and trimming were deduced from the DNA. The sample table contains about 45,000 clones; only one count was recorded for roughly 78% of them. The top ten constitute less than 15% of the sample.

About this clone: No antigen is known for it. Per-base quality was not reported, and no clone a single base away is much larger than it.

Overall study results and their limits: Among patients with durable benefit, tumor-associated TCR clones showed greater expansion in peripheral blood 3 weeks after treatment started (n of about 20, p = 0.022). Improved progression-free and overall survival was associated with having pretreatment peripheral blood TCR clonality below the median. Small sample size (n of about 30) and many exploratory analyses mean the results are intended to be hypothesis-generating.

As encoded in the germline V gene, CDR1 is ENHRY while CDR2 is SYGVKD. The CDR3 runs 14 amino acids, cysteine and phenylalanine included. Only the CDR3 region is kept as DNA, spanning 42 bases read in frame from base 1. At the junction V is shortened by 6 bases and J by 2 bases; bases outside the gene matches: 5. The TCR originated in a man between 60 and 75 years old with urothelial cancer. The V and J genes are TRBV10-3 and TRBJ2-3, with TRBD2 identical over 7 junction bases. The sample consisted of PBMCs, taken around atezolizumab (anti-PD-L1) treatment. The DNA reads as follows: TGTGCCATCAGGAGGGGAGGGGACACAGATACGCAGTATTTT. This codes for CAIRRGGDTDTQYF.